The next 5 T cell receptor beta chains were all read from a single sample in a study of siplizumab effects on memory and regulatory T cells. Clones were sequenced by immunoSEQ multiplex PCR, and TCRdb holds only the in-frame ones, with some missing. The sample shows roughly 100,000 clones, about 90% of them seen only once. Sequences were obtained from non-Treg CD4+ T cells sorted from blood. These receptors originate from a human donor in good health.

This clone came up once. This chain uses TRBV9 with TRBJ2-5; D not certain. The CDR3 consists of 13 residues. The germline CDR1 and CDR2 sequences are SGDLS and YYNGEE. Trimming removed 0 bases at V and 5 bases at J, with 8 bases between. CDR3 sequence: CASSVATIETQYF. The CDR3 coding sequence is TGTGCCAGCAGCGTAGCTACGATCGAGACCCAGTACTTC.

A single count supports this clone. J is TRBJ2-3 and V is TRBV7-8; perhaps TRBD2 as D (6 bases). Trimming left V 5 bases short and J 6 bases short, with 9 bases between. Germline V gene sequence: CDR1 SGHVS, CDR2 FQNEAQ. The CDR3 spans 12 residues. In DNA, the CDR3 is TGTGCCAGCAGCCCAGGAGGGGATACGCAGTATTTT. Translating gives CASSPGGDTQYF.

The chain employs TRBV7-2 and TRBJ2-5, with a possible D match to TRBD1 (6 bases). Trimming pared 4 bases from V and 1 base from J, leaving 13 bases between. This CDR3 comprises 15 residues. CDR1 and CDR2 from the germline V gene are SGHTA and FQGNSA. CDR3 coding DNA: TGTGCCAGCAGCTCATATTTAGGGGGCCAAGAGACCCAGTACTTC. This gives the protein CASSSYLGGQETQYF.

This rearrangement joins TRBV7-2 to TRBJ2-5, with TRBD2 as a possible D gene (5 bases). This CDR3 region has 16 residues. V lost 7 bases to trimming and J lost 1 base, with 19 bases between them. Germline V gene sequence: CDR1 SGHTA, CDR2 FQGNSA. The CDR3 loop reads CASNPRATSLQETQYF. The DNA of the CDR3 is TGTGCCAGCAACCCGAGGGCCACTAGTCTCCAAGAGACCCAGTACTTC.

V usage is TRBV29-1 and J usage is TRBJ2-1; 8 positions match TRBD2. Germline V gene lookup returns CDR1 SQVTM and CDR2 ANQGSEA. The ends lost 8 bases at V and 8 bases at J; junction bases unmatched: 5. This CDR3 has 11 residues. The CDR3 region has the DNA TGCAGCTCCGGGAGGGCGGATGAGCAGTTCTTC. It encodes CSSGRADEQFF.